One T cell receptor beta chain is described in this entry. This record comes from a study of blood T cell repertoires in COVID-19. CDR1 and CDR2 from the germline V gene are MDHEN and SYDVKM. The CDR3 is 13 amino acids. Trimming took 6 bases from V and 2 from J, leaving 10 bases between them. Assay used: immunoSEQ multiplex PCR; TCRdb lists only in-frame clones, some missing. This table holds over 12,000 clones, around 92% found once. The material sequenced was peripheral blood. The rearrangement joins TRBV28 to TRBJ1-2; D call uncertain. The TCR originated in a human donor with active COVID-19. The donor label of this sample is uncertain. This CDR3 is CASSLADNYGYTF. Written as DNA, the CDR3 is TGTGCCAGCAGCCTAGCAGACAACTATGGCTACACCTTC.